The clone carrying this TCR beta chain has more than one count but fewer than ten. The target antigen is unknown. The sample belongs to a study of glioma-infiltrating T cells. The study's findings and limits: Tissue-blood divergence was below expectation in non-neoplastic patients, above in gliomas.

Amplification of TCR alpha and beta CDR3 regions from RNA used iRepertoire nested multiplex PCR. One-step reverse transcription and amplification started from around 100-400 ng of tissue mRNA or PBMC total RNA. One entry per CDR3 protein, called by TCRdb with MiXCR from the multiplex PCR reads. The sample consists of about 140,000 distinct CDR3 sequences, roughly two fifths of them appearing once. V was clipped by 4 bases and J by 3 bases, with 15 bases between them. This CDR3 comprises 15 residues. The V gene's germline CDR1 is MGHRA and CDR2 YSYEKL. The genes are TRBV4-1 and TRBJ1-2, with no clear D. The sample taken for sequencing was glioma tissue, nonneoplastic brain tissue, or PBMCs (not recorded which). This TCR came from a human donor with low-grade glioma or glioblastoma, undergoing nonglioma brain surgery, or in good health (not recorded which). Written as DNA, the CDR3 is TGCGCCAGCAGCCCCCAGGTCACGAAGGACTATGGCTACACCTTC. Translating it yields CASSPQVTKDYGYTF.